These 5 T cell receptor beta chains share one sample of origin, sequenced in a study of T cells in Graves' hyperthyroidism and ophthalmopathy. Amplified TCR beta CDR3 regions derived from RNA transcripts. During a first-round RT-PCR of the TCR CDR3, the HTBI primer set was used. TCRdb recomputed calls from the multiplex PCR reads with MiXCR, one row per CDR3 protein. This repertoire shows 500,000 to 650,000 distinct CDR3 sequences, roughly a sixth found once; its top ten account for 17%. The sample comprised blood. These receptors were collected from a woman younger than 30 with Graves' ophthalmopathy.

This clonotype was counted a few times. J is TRBJ2-2 and V is TRBV29-1, with a weak D call TRBD2 (5 bases). Germline V lookup: CDR1 SQVTM, CDR2 ANQGSEA. The CDR3 runs 13 residues. V lost 5 bases and J lost 2, with 9 bases in between. As DNA, the CDR3 is TGCAGCGTTCGAGCGGATAACACCGGGGAGCTGTTTTTT. Its protein is CSVRADNTGELFF.

This clonotype was found many times. The genes are TRBV7-2 and TRBJ2-7; 14 nucleotides match TRBD2. CDR1 is SGHTA, CDR2 FQGNSA, per germline. V lost 4 bases, J lost 2 bases, and 10 bases stayed unmatched. This CDR3 has 18 residues. In nucleotides, the CDR3 is TGTGCCAGCAGCTACATTGGACTAGCGGGAGGTTATACCTACGAGCAGTACTTC. Residues: CASSYIGLAGGYTYEQYF. Full variable domain (outside the CDR3, taken from reference TRBV7-2 and TRBJ2-7): GAGVSQSPSNKVTEKGKDVELRCDPISGHTALYWYRQSLGQGLEFLIYFQGNSAPDKSGLPSDRFSAERTGGSVSTLTIQRTQQEDSAVYLCASSYIGLAGGYTYEQYFGPGTRLTVT.

This clonotype has a count of ten or more. The rearrangement links TRBV5-6 to TRBJ2-5, with TRBD1 matching over 8 bases. With V trimmed by 4 bases and J by 0 bases, 11 bases remained unmatched. Germline values: CDR1 SGHDT, CDR2 YYEEEE. CDR3 length: 17 amino acids. The CDR3 sequence is CASSPLPGTGYQETQYF. The CDR3 DNA is TGTGCCAGCAGCCCTTTGCCCGGGACAGGCTACCAAGAGACCCAGTACTTC.

This clonotype has ten or more counts. J is TRBJ2-7 and V is TRBV20-1; D is ambiguous. Germline V gives CDR1 DFQATT, CDR2 SNEGSKA (reference sequence). V dropped 3 bases and J dropped 0 bases, with 12 bases sitting between them. CDR3 length: 14 amino acids. The CDR3 region is CSASKGPASYEQYF. CDR3 coding DNA: TGCAGTGCTAGCAAAGGGCCCGCCTCCTACGAGCAGTACTTC.

There are a few counts of this clonotype. V gene TRBV3-1 combines with J gene TRBJ1-2; 7 bases map to TRBD1. The germline V gene encodes CDR1 LGHDT and CDR2 YNNKEL (reference sequence). CDR3 length equals 16 residues. The ends lost 4 bases at V and 8 bases at J; junction bases unmatched: 16. CDR3 nucleotides: TGTGCCAGCAGCCTAAGCTCCCAACAGGGGAGGAGGGGCTACACCTTC. Its protein product is CASSLSSQQGRRGYTF.